Here is one T cell receptor beta chain with its context. Patients in Seattle were enrolled during active infection, then followed longitudinally. The V and J ends lost 0 bases and 2 bases respectively, with 17 bases between them. Germline V gene lookup returns CDR1 SGHRS and CDR2 YFSETQ. The CDR3 runs 17 residues. Original handling: Nucleated cell counts were estimated from reference gene primer amplification. TCRdb keeps only in-frame clones here, not all; method: immunoSEQ multiplex PCR. Clonal size and the V and J genes are those of that table, whereas D and trimming came from the DNA. The sample yields about 480,000 clones, 75% to 90% seen once. The data were taken from a study of blood T cell repertoires in COVID-19. Study context: Spain, Italy and the United States supplied samples that represented acute and convalescent COVID-19. The cDNA or gDNA used as material had been derived from T cells, B-cell-depleted T cells, or PBMCs.

The source material was peripheral blood. This rearrangement joins TRBV5-1 to TRBJ2-5; D is perhaps TRBD2 (5 bases). The source is a young man with COVID-19, enrolled during active disease. CDR3 amino acids: CASSLATVRGPQETQYF. Written as DNA, the CDR3 is TGCGCCAGCAGCTTGGCCACGGTAAGAGGGCCTCAAGAGACCCAGTACTTC. Complete variable domain (other parts from reference TRBV5-1 and TRBJ2-5): KAGVTQTPRYLIKTRGQQVTLSCSPISGHRSVSWYQQTPGQGLQFLFEYFSETQRNKGNFPGRFSGRQFSNSRSEMNVSTLELGDSALYLCASSLATVRGPQETQYFGPGTRLLVL.